This T cell receptor (beta chain) was retrieved from a study of immune evolution from preneoplasia to lung adenocarcinoma. The data were produced by immunoSEQ multiplex PCR, yet TCRdb's version contains in-frame clones alone and is incomplete. The sample has some 5,400 clones, approximately 87% seen once. CDR1 SQVTM and CDR2 ANQGSEA come from the germline V gene. The CDR3 contains 13 residues. V lost 7 bases to trimming and J lost 6 bases; unmatched junction nucleotides: 8. The TCR was taken from a person aged 60 to 85 with lung adenocarcinoma. Sequenced material: FFPE minimally invasive lung adenocarcinoma tissue. The rearrangement links TRBV29-1 to TRBJ2-3; 9 nucleotides agree with TRBD2. CDR3 region: CSADVAGVDTQYF. In DNA, the CDR3 is TGCAGCGCTGATGTAGCGGGAGTGGATACGCAGTATTTT.